This T cell receptor beta chain emerged from a study of post-analysis software for immune sequencing data. Across the whole study: Recorded subtypes: relapsing-remitting, secondary progressive, progressive-relapsing; some patients unannotated.

In the case of this clonotype: Its antigen is unidentified.

cDNA libraries of TCR beta carried unique molecular identifiers. Out of 1 to 10 million T cells, about 500,000 cDNA molecules were generated. TCRdb reprocessed the PCR reads via MiXCR and lists one record per CDR3 protein. The sample has around 180,000 distinct CDR3 sequences, 30% seen once. General observations from the study: Controls significantly exceeded multiple sclerosis patients in normalized Chao1 diversity. The five TRBV segments detected at higher frequency in patients than in controls included TRBV5-6, TRBV5-1 and TRBV20-1.

The CDR3 loop spans 16 amino acids. CDR1 and CDR2 from the germline V gene are SSHAT and FNYEAQ (reference sequence). V shed 2 bases and J shed 0 bases, with 8 bases lying between them. The origin of this receptor is a girl between 10 and 17 years old with multiple sclerosis. Sequencing input: blood. The J gene is TRBJ1-6, the V gene TRBV7-7, with D unclear. The CDR3 loop is CASSLWESSYNSPLHF. For the CDR3, the DNA is TGTGCCAGCAGCTTATGGGAGAGCTCCTATAATTCACCCCTCCACTTT. Together with reference TRBV7-7 and TRBJ1-6, the CDR3 gives the full variable domain: GAGVSQSPRYKVTKRGQDVTLRCDPISSHATLYWYQQALGQGPEFLTYFNYEAQPDKSGLPSDRFSAERPEGSISTLTIQRTEQRDSAMYRCASSLWESSYNSPLHFGNGTRLTVT.